The clone carrying this T cell receptor beta chain was seen a few times. These data are taken from a study of T-cell memory formation after mild COVID-19. The V end lost 2 bases, the J end lost 0 bases, and 10 bases lay between the germline ends. Germline CDR1 SGHKS, CDR2 YYEKEE (reference sequence). The CDR3 loop spans 15 amino acids. TCRdb fed the 5' RACE reads into MiXCR, producing one record per CDR3 protein. Altogether approximately 250,000 distinct CDR3 sequences are present, 15% being singletons, with the ten largest covering about 2%. The specimen sequenced was PBMCs or a T cell subset sorted from them (not recorded which). The sequence derives from an adult woman who had mild COVID-19 (a few samples of this study predate the infection). Cell type and time point are not known. The chain links TRBV5-5 to TRBJ2-3, with D possibly TRBD2 on 6 matching bases. In nucleotides, the CDR3 is TGTGCCAGCAGCTTTTCCGGGAGAAGCACAGATACGCAGTATTTT. Amino acid sequence: CASSFSGRSTDTQYF.